These 5 T cell receptor beta chains were all obtained from the same sample, sequenced in a study of T cell changes during pregnancy in multiple sclerosis. The method was immunoSEQ multiplex PCR; TCRdb's version includes in-frame clones alone and lacks a portion of them. The table records tens of thousands of clones, around 90% of them present only once. Sequencing was performed on peripheral blood, taken after pregnancy. The receptors come from a female donor in good health, enrolled as a control in a pregnancy study.

CDR3 bases: TGTGCCAGCAGCTTGTACAGGGGAGATCAGCCCCAGCATTTT. Its translation: CASSLYRGDQPQHF. The chain employs TRBV5-6 and TRBJ1-5, with 7 bases aligning to TRBD1. V lost 1 base and J lost 5; bases outside the gene matches: 3. CDR1 and CDR2 from the germline V gene are SGHDT and YYEEEE. The CDR3 covers 14 residues.

This clone occurred once. The V and J genes are TRBV11-2 and TRBJ2-3; 9 bases align to TRBD2. V lost 4 bases and J lost 2; bases outside the gene matches: 7. The germline V gene encodes CDR1 SGHAT and CDR2 FQNNGV. The CDR3 spans 16 residues. CDR3 coding DNA: TGTGCCAGCAGCTCCGGGACTAGCCTTTCCACAGATACGCAGTATTTT. This sequence encodes CASSSGTSLSTDTQYF.

J is TRBJ1-4 and V is TRBV11-2; TRBD1 matches 11 bases. V trimming: 5 bases; J trimming: 7 bases; junction bases outside the gene matches: 6. CDR3 length equals 15 residues. Germline CDR1 and CDR2: SGHAT and FQNNGV. The CDR3 protein is CASSPRTGGGEKLFF. CDR3 DNA sequence: TGTGCCAGCAGCCCCCGGACAGGGGGCGGTGAAAAACTGTTTTTT.

This chain joins TRBV5-6 and TRBJ1-2; unclear D gene. The germline gives CDR1 SGHDT, CDR2 YYEEEE. V gave up 0 bases and J gave up 3 bases, with 9 bases separating them. CDR3 length: 14 amino acids. The CDR3 nucleotides are TGTGCCAGCAGCTTGGGTCTGGGCGACTATGGCTACACCTTC. It translates to CASSLGLGDYGYTF.

The chain combines TRBV21-1 with TRBJ1-5; the table's D call TRBD1 went unverified against the DNA. TRBV21-1 is described as a pseudogene. The CDR3 is 16 amino acids. The CDR3 loop is CASSTSGQVSNQPQHF. CDR3 bases: TGTGCCAGCAGCACCTCGGGACAGGTTAGCAATCAGCCCCAGCATTTT.